This is a list of T cell receptor beta chains from one sample in a study of neoadjuvant nivolumab and ipilimumab in lung cancer. Repertoires were generated with immunoSEQ multiplex PCR, while TCRdb's copy carries only in-frame clones and drops some. The repertoire holds approximately 7,300 clones, with approximately 85% as singletons. The material sequenced was tumor tissue, taken after neoadjuvant nivolumab, alone or with ipilimumab, at or shortly before surgery. These receptor sequences come from an adult with non-small cell lung cancer. Both conserved end residues are part of each CDR3. A D gene is named only where the DNA matches it firmly. Clone size, where shown, is once, few, many, or a class for clones that have expanded.

NA	TRBV7-2	NA	TRBJ1-5	CASSFMGNQPQHF	TGTGCCAGCAGCTTTATGGGCAATCAGCCCCAGCATTTT
NA	TRBV14	NA	TRBJ1-1	CASSQELGHLYTEAFF	TGTGCCAGCAGCCAAGAACTGGGGCATCTGTACACTGAAGCTTTCTTT
NA	TRBV7-2	NA	TRBJ1-1	CASSFGLVAFF	TGTGCCAGCAGCTTCGGGTTGGTAGCTTTCTTT
NA	TRBV7-9	NA	TRBJ1-1	CASSLGGYAEAFF	TGTGCCAGCAGCTTAGGGGGTTATGCTGAAGCTTTCTTT
NA	TRBV5-1	NA	TRBJ2-3	CASSPMSTDTQYF	TGCGCCAGCAGCCCCATGAGCACAGATACGCAGTATTTT
NA	TRBV2	NA	TRBJ2-7	CASSVANEQYF	TGTGCCAGCAGTGTTGCTAACGAGCAGTACTTC
TRBD2	TRBV7-6	NA	TRBJ2-7	CASSPEITSGGYEQYF	TGTGCCAGCAGCCCAGAGATTACTAGCGGGGGCTACGAGCAGTACTTC
NA	TRBV5-6	NA	TRBJ1-2	CASSSLNYHRYGYTF	TGTGCCAGCAGCTCGCTAAATTACCACAGGTATGGCTACACCTTC
NA	TRBV2	NA	TRBJ2-1	CASSGGVGNEQFF	TGTGCCAGCAGCGGAGGGGTTGGGAACGAGCAGTTCTTC
TRBD2	TRBV6-5	NA	TRBJ2-7	CASSSAGGEGYEQYF	TGTGCCAGCAGTTCAGCGGGGGGGGAGGGCTACGAGCAGTACTTC
TRBD2	TRBV5-1	NA	TRBJ2-5	CASSLATGTRGETQYF	TGCGCCAGCAGCTTGGCCACCGGGACTAGAGGAGAGACCCAGTACTTC
TRBD1	TRBV30	NA	TRBJ1-5	CAWRNQGAPNQPQHF	TGTGCCTGGAGAAACCAGGGGGCGCCTAATCAGCCCCAGCATTTT
TRBD2	TRBV5-4	once	TRBJ2-5	CASSLDPGGDETQYF	TGTGCCAGCAGCTTGGATCCCGGGGGGGATGAGACCCAGTACTTC
NA	TRBV10-3	NA	TRBJ2-3	CASSRGAATDTQYF	TGTGCCAGCTCCAGGGGGGCTGCCACAGATACGCAGTATTTT
NA	TRBV6-5	NA	TRBJ1-6	CASTRGQNNSPLHF	TGTGCCAGCACAAGAGGACAGAATAATTCACCCCTCCACTTT
TRBD2	TRBV4-1	NA	TRBJ2-7	CASSPALAGGRYEQYF	TGCGCCAGCAGCCCTGCGCTAGCGGGGGGCCGCTACGAGCAGTACTTC
TRBD1	TRBV6-5	NA	TRBJ2-1	CASRQGYYNEQFF	TGTGCCAGCAGACAGGGGTACTACAATGAGCAGTTCTTC
NA	TRBV5-4	once	TRBJ1-4	CASSLRVWGATNEKLFF	TGTGCCAGCAGCTTGCGGGTGTGGGGGGCAACTAATGAAAAACTGTTTTTT
NA	TRBV6-1	NA	TRBJ1-6	CASSEQSPPTLHF	TGTGCCAGCAGTGAACAGTCCCCCCCGACCCTCCACTTT
NA	TRBV11-3	NA	TRBJ2-7	CASSTTSGPHEQYF	TGTGCCAGCAGCACTACGTCAGGGCCGCACGAGCAGTACTTC
NA	TRBV30	NA	TRBJ2-6	CASPRISGANVLTF	TGTGCCAGCCCAAGGATTTCTGGGGCCAACGTCCTGACTTTC
NA	TRBV14	NA	TRBJ2-3	CASSQDLADLTQYF	TGTGCCAGCAGCCAAGATCTTGCCGACCTCACGCAGTATTTT
NA	TRBV7-9	NA	TRBJ1-4	CASSFTGGDEKLFF	TGTGCCAGCAGCTTTACGGGGGGCGATGAAAAACTGTTTTTT
NA	TRBV7-2	NA	TRBJ2-7	CASSLVAMRVYEQYF	TGTGCCAGCAGCTTAGTAGCTATGAGGGTTTACGAGCAGTACTTC
TRBD1	TRBV10-3	NA	TRBJ1-6	CAIKQGASYNSPLHF	TGTGCCATCAAACAGGGGGCATCCTATAATTCACCCCTCCACTTT
TRBD2	TRBV5-1	NA	TRBJ2-5	CASSRLAGPQETQYF	TGCGCCAGCAGCCGACTAGCGGGCCCTCAAGAGACCCAGTACTTC
NA	TRBV19	once	TRBJ2-6	CASSILGSVGANVLTF	TGTGCCAGTAGTATCCTGGGTTCGGTTGGGGCCAACGTCCTGACTTTC
TRBD1	TRBV7-9	NA	TRBJ1-1	CASSKPGTGDTEAFF	TGTGCCAGCAGCAAACCCGGGACAGGGGATACTGAAGCTTTCTTT
TRBD2	TRBV29-1	NA	TRBJ2-1	CSVGSSGGIYEQFF	TGCAGCGTTGGTTCGAGCGGGGGGATCTATGAGCAGTTCTTC
NA	TRBV6-1	NA	TRBJ1-1	CASSLYEGAEAFF	TGTGCCAGCAGTCTATACGAAGGCGCTGAAGCTTTCTTT
TRBD2	TRBV6-1	NA	TRBJ2-1	CASSELAGGYNEQFF	TGTGCCAGCAGTGAACTAGCGGGGGGCTACAATGAGCAGTTCTTC
NA	TRBV5-4	medium-sized	TRBJ2-7	CASSLSPSYEQYF	TGTGCCAGCAGCTTGTCCCCTAGCTACGAGCAGTACTTC
NA	TRBV7-2	NA	TRBJ1-3	CASSSVRGNTIYF	TGTGCCAGCAGCTCCGTGAGGGGAAACACCATATATTTT
NA	TRBV18	NA	TRBJ2-7	CASSLTGQFLGEQYF	TGTGCCAGCTCACTTACCGGACAGTTCCTCGGCGAGCAGTACTTC
NA	TRBV7-2	NA	TRBJ2-5	CASSLVQGETQYF	TGTGCCAGCAGCTTAGTCCAGGGAGAGACCCAGTACTTC
TRBD2	TRBV2	NA	TRBJ2-1	CASSRMSGGYYNEQFF	TGTGCCAGCAGTAGAATGAGCGGGGGGTATTACAATGAGCAGTTCTTC
TRBD2	TRBV18	NA	TRBJ2-1	CASSPQLAADNEQFF	TGTGCCAGCTCACCACAACTAGCGGCTGACAATGAGCAGTTCTTC
TRBD2	TRBV2	once	TRBJ2-3	CASRLAGSTDTQYF	TGTGCCAGCAGGTTAGCGGGGAGCACAGATACGCAGTATTTT
NA	TRBV10-3	NA	TRBJ1-4	CAISDPRGPTNEKLFF	TGTGCCATCAGCGACCCACGGGGACCAACTAATGAAAAACTGTTTTTT
NA	TRBV5-1	NA	TRBJ1-5	CASSLEAGELGQPQHF	TGCGCCAGCAGCTTGGAGGCGGGGGAACTAGGTCAGCCCCAGCATTTT
NA	TRBV6-1	NA	TRBJ2-7	CASSEIRGRGSYEQYF	TGTGCCAGCAGTGAAATCCGGGGGAGAGGCTCCTACGAGCAGTACTTC
NA	TRBV6-5	NA	TRBJ2-1	CASSYSGVSYNEQFF	TGTGCCAGCAGTTACTCGGGGGTCTCCTACAATGAGCAGTTCTTC
NA	TRBV10-3	NA	TRBJ2-3	CAITSGDTQYF	TGTGCCATCACTTCAGGGGATACGCAGTATTTT
NA	TRBV10-3	NA	TRBJ2-2	CAISERGAPTGELFF	TGTGCCATCAGTGAGCGGGGGGCCCCCACCGGGGAGCTGTTTTTT
NA	TRBV4-2	NA	TRBJ2-4	CASSPESRAAHKNIQYF	TGTGCCAGCAGCCCCGAATCTAGGGCGGCCCACAAAAACATTCAGTACTTC
NA	TRBV18	NA	TRBJ1-1	CASSPGLTEAFF	TGTGCCAGCTCACCAGGGCTGACTGAAGCTTTCTTT
NA	TRBV10-3	NA	TRBJ1-6	CAIGAGSSYNSPLHF	TGTGCCATCGGGGCAGGGAGCTCCTATAATTCACCCCTCCACTTT
NA	TRBV18	NA	TRBJ2-3	CASSPPGGGGTDTQYF	TGTGCCAGCTCACCACCAGGAGGTGGGGGCACAGATACGCAGTATTTT